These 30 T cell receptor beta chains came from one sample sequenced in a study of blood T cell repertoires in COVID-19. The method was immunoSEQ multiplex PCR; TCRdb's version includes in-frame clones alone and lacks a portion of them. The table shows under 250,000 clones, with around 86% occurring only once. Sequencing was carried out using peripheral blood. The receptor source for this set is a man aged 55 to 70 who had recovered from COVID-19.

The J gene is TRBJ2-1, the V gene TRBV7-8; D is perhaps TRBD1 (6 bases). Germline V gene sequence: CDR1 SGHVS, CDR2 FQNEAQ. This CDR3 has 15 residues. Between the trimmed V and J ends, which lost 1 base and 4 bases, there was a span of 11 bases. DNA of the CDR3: TGTGCCAGCAGCTTAGAAGGGGGAGTGTACAATGAGCAGTTCTTC. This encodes CASSLEGGVYNEQFF.

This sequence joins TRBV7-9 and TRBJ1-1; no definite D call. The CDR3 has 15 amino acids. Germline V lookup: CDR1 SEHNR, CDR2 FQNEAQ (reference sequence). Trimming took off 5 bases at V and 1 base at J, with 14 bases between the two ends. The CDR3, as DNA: TGTGCCAGCAGCACCGCAGACAAACGGAACACTGAAGCTTTCTTT. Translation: CASSTADKRNTEAFF. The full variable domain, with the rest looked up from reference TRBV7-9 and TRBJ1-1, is DTGVSQNPRHKITKRGQNVTFRCDPISEHNRLYWYRQTLGQGPEFLTYFQNEAQLEKSRLLSDRFSAERPKGSFSTLEIQRTEQGDSAMYLCASSTADKRNTEAFFGQGTRLTVV.

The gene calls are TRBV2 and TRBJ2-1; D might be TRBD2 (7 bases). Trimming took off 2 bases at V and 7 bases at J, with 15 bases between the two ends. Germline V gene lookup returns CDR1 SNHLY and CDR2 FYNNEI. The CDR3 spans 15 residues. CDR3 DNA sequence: TGTGCCAGCAGTGAACAGAGGGGGGGAGTGAATGAGCAGTTCTTC. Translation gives CASSEQRGGVNEQFF.

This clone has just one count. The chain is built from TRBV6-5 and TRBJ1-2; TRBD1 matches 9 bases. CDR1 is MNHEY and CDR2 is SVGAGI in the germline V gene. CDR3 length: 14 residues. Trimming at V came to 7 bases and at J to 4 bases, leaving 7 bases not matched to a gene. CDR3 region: CASTRGQGGYGYTF. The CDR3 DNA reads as TGTGCCAGCACCCGGGGACAGGGTGGCTATGGCTACACCTTC.

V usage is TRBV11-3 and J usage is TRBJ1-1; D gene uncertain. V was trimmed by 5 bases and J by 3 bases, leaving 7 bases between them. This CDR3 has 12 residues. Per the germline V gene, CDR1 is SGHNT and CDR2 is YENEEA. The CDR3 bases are TGTGCCAGCAGCAGCGGTGACACTGAAGCTTTCTTT. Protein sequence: CASSSGDTEAFF.

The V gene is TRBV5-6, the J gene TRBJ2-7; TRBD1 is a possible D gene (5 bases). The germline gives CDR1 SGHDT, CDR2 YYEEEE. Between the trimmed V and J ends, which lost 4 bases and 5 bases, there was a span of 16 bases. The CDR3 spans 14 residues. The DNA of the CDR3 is TGTGCCAGCAGCCGAGTCAGGGTTTTCAACGAGCAGTACTTC. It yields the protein CASSRVRVFNEQYF.

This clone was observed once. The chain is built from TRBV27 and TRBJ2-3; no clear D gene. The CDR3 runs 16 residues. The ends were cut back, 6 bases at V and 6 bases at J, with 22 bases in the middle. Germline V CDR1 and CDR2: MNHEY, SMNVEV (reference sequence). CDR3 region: CASSATGSRLRDTQYF. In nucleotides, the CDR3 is TGTGCCAGCAGCGCCACGGGTTCCCGCTTGCGGGATACGCAGTATTTT.

CDR3 DNA: TGTGCCAGCAGTTTATCGTGGACAGGGTCCTACGAGCAGTACTTC. Translating it yields CASSLSWTGSYEQYF. The chain is built from TRBV27 and TRBJ2-7; 8 nucleotides match TRBD1. The CDR3 is 15 residues long. V gave up 0 bases and J gave up 1 base; unmatched junction bases: 2. Germline assignment: CDR1 MNHEY and CDR2 SMNVEV (reference sequence).

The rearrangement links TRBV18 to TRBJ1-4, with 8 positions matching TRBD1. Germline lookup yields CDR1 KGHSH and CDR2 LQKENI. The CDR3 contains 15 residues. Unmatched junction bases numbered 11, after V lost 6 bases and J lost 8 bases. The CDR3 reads CASSESRTGREKLFF. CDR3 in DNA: TGTGCCAGCTCGGAGAGTAGGACAGGGCGAGAAAAACTGTTTTTT.

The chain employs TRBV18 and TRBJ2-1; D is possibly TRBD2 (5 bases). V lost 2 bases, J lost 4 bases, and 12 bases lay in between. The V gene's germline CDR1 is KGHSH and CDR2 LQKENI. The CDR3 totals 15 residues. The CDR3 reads CASSPTTGTYNEQFF. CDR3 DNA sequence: TGTGCCAGCTCACCAACGACGGGAACTTACAATGAGCAGTTCTTC.

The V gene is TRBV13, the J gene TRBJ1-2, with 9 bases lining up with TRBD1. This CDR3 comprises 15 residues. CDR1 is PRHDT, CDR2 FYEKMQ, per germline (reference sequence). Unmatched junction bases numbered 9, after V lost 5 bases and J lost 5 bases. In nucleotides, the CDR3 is TGTGCCAGCAGCCAGGGACAGGGAAAATTTTATGGCTACACCTTC. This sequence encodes CASSQGQGKFYGYTF.

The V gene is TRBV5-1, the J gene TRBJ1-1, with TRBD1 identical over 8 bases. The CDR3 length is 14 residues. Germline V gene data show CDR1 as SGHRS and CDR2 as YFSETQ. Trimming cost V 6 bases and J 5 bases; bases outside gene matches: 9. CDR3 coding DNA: TGCGCCAGCACAGGGGGCGGAAGTCCAACTGAAGCTTTCTTT. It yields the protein CASTGGGSPTEAFF.

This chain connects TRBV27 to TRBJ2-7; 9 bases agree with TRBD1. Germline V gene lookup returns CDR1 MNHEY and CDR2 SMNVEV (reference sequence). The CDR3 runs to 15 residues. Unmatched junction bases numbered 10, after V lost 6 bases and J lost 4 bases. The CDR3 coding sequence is TGTGCCAGCAGCCGGTCGGACAGGGGTGGTTACGAGCAGTACTTC. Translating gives CASSRSDRGGYEQYF.

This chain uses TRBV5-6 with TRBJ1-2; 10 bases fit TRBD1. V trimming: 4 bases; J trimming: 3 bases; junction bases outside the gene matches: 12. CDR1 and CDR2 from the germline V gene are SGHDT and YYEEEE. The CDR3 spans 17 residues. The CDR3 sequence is CASSLTRDRGYDYGYTF. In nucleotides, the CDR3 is TGTGCCAGCAGCCTTACCCGGGACAGGGGCTACGACTATGGCTACACCTTC.

The CDR3 sequence is CASTRAGTSTDTQYF. The CDR3 nucleotides are TGTGCCAGCACCCGAGCGGGAACTAGCACAGATACGCAGTATTTT. This rearrangement joins TRBV28 to TRBJ2-3, with TRBD2 identical over 7 bases. This CDR3 comprises 15 residues. V lost 7 bases, J lost 0 bases, and 7 bases stayed unmatched. CDR1 is MDHEN, CDR2 SYDVKM, per germline.

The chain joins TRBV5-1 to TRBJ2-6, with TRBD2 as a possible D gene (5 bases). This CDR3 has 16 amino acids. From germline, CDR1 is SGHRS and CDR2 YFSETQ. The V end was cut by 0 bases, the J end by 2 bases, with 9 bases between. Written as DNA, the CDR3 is TGCGCCAGCAGCTTGGACGGGGTGACTGGGGCCAACGTCCTGACTTTC. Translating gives CASSLDGVTGANVLTF.

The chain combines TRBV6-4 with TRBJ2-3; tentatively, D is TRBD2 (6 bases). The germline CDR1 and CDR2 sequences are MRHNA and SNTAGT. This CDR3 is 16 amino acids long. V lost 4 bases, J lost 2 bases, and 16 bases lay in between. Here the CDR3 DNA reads TGTGCCAGCAGTGCGGCCGGGACTTCTCCCACAGATACGCAGTATTTT. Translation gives CASSAAGTSPTDTQYF.

The DNA of the CDR3 is TGCAGTGCTAACTCGCACAATGAGCAGTTCTTC. It translates to CSANSHNEQFF. The J gene is TRBJ2-1, the V gene TRBV20-1; no definite D call. The CDR3 extends over 11 amino acids. Germline V gene lookup returns CDR1 DFQATT and CDR2 SNEGSKA (reference sequence). V dropped 4 bases and J dropped 5 bases, with 6 bases sitting between them.

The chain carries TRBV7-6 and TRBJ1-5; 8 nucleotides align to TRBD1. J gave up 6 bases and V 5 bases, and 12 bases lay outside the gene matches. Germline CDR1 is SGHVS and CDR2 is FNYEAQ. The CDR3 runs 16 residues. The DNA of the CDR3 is TGTGCCAGCAGCCCCTCGGACAGGGTGGTTCGTCAGCCCCAGCATTTT. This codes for CASSPSDRVVRQPQHF.

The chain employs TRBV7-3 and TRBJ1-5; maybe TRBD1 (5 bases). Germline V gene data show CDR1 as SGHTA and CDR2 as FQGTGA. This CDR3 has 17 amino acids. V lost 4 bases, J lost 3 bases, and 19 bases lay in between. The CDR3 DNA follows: TGTGCCAGCAGCTCGGCCAGCGGGGACCTACACAATCAGCCCCAGCATTTT. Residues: CASSSASGDLHNQPQHF.

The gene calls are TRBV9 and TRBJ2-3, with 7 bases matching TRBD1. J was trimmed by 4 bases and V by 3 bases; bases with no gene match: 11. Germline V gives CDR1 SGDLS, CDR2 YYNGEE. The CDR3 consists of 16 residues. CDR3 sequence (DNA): TGTGCCAGCAGCGGCCGACAGGGTAGGAAGGCAGATACGCAGTATTTT. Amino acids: CASSGRQGRKADTQYF.

The CDR3 region has the DNA TGTGCCAGCAGTGGTTCGGGTACAAGCAATCAGCCCCAGCATTTT. This encodes CASSGSGTSNQPQHF. V gene TRBV2 combines with J gene TRBJ1-5; D not certain. Germline V gene data show CDR1 as SNHLY and CDR2 as FYNNEI. Trimming removed 4 bases at V and 1 base at J, with 11 bases between. This CDR3 is built from 15 residues.

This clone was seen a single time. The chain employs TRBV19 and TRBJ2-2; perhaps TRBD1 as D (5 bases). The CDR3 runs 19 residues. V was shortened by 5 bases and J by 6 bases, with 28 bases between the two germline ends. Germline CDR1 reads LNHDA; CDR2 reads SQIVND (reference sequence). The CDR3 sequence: CASSPTRQRSIASPGELFF. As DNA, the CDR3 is TGTGCCAGTAGTCCCACCAGACAGAGGTCCATAGCTTCCCCCGGGGAGCTGTTTTTT. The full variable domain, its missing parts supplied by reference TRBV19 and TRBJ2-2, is DGGITQSPKYLFRKEGQNVTLSCEQNLNHDAMYWYRQDPGQGLRLIYYSQIVNDFQKGDIAEGYSVSREKKESFPLTVTSAQKNPTAFYLCASSPTRQRSIASPGELFFGEGSRLTVL.

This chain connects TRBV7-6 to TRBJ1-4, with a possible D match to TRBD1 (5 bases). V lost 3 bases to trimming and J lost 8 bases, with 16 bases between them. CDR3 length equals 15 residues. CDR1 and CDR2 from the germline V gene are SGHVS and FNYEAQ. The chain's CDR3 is CASSFSGFGEEKLFF. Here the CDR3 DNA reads TGTGCCAGCAGCTTTTCAGGGTTCGGAGAGGAAAAACTGTTTTTT.

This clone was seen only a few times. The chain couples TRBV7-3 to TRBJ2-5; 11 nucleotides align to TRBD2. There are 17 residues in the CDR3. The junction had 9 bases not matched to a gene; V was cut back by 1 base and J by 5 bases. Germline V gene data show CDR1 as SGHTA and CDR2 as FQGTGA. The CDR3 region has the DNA TGTGCCAGCAGCTTAAGTCGACTAGCGGGAATTCGGGAGACCCAGTACTTC. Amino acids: CASSLSRLAGIRETQYF.

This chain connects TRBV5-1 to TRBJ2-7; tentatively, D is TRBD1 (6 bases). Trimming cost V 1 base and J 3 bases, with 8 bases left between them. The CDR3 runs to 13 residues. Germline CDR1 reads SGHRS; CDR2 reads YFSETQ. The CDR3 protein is CASSLTGNYEQYF. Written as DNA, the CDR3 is TGCGCCAGCAGCTTGACAGGGAACTACGAGCAGTACTTC.

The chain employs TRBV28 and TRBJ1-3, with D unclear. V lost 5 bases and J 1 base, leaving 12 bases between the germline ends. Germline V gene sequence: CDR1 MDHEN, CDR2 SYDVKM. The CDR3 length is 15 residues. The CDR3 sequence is CASSTPRLSGNTIYF. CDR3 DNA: TGTGCCAGCAGTACGCCCAGATTGTCTGGAAACACCATATATTTT.

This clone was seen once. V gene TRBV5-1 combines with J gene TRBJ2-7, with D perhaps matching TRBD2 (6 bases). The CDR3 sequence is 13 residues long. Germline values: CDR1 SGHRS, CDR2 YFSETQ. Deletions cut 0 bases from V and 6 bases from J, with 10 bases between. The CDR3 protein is CASSLAGGSEQYF. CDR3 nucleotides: TGCGCCAGCAGCTTGGCCGGGGGTAGCGAGCAGTACTTC.

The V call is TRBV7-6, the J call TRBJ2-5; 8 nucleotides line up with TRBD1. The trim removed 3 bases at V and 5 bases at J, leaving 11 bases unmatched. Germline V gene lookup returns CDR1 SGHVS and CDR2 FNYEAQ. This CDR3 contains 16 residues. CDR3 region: CASSFGAGGRVETQYF. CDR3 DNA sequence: TGTGCCAGCAGCTTCGGTGCAGGGGGCAGAGTGGAGACCCAGTACTTC.

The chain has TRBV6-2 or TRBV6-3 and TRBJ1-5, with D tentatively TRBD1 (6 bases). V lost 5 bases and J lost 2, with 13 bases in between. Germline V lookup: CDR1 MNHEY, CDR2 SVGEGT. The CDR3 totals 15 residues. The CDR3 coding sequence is TGTGCCAGCAGTCACAGAGGGGGGGGCAATCAGCCCCAGCATTTT. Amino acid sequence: CASSHRGGGNQPQHF.